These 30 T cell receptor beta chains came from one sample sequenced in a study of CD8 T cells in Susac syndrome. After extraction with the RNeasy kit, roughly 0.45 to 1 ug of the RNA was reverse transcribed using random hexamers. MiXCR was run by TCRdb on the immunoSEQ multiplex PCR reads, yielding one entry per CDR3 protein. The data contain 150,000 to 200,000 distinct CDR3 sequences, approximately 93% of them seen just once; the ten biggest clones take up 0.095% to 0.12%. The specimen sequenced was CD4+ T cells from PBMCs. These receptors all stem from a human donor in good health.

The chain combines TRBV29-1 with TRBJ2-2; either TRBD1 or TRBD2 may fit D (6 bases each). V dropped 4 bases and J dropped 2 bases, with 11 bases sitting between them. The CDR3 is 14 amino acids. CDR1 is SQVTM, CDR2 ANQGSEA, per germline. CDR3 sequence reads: CSVAGALNTGELFF. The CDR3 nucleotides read TGCAGCGTTGCGGGGGCGCTAAACACCGGGGAGCTGTTTTTT.

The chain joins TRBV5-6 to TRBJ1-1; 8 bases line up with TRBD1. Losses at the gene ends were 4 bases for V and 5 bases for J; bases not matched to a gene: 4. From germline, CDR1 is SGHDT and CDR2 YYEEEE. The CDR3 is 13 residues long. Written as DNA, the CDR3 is TGTGCCAGCAGCCGGACAGGGAGGACTGAAGCTTTCTTT. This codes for CASSRTGRTEAFF.

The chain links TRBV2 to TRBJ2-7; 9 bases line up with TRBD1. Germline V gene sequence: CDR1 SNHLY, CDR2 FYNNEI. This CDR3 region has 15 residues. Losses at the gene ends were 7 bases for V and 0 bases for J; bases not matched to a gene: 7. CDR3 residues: CASTRDRVSSYEQYF. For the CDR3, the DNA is TGTGCCAGCACCAGGGACAGGGTGAGCTCCTACGAGCAGTACTTC.

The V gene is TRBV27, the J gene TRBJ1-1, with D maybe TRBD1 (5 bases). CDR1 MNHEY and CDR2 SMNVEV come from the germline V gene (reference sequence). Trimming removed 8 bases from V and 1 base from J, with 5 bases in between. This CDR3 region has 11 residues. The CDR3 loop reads CASQGNTEAFF. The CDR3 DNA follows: TGTGCCAGCCAGGGGAACACTGAAGCTTTCTTT.

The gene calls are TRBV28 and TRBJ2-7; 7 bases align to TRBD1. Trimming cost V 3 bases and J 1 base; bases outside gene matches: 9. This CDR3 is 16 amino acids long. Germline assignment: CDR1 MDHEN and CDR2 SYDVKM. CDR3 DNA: TGTGCCAGCAGTTTCTACCCCGGACAGGTTTCCTACGAGCAGTACTTC. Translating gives CASSFYPGQVSYEQYF.

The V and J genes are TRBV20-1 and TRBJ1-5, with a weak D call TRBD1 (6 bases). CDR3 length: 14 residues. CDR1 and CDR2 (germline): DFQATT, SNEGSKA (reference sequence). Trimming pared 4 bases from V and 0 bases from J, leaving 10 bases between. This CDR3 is CSAKLDSSNQPQHF. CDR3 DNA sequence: TGCAGTGCTAAACTGGACAGTAGCAATCAGCCCCAGCATTTT.

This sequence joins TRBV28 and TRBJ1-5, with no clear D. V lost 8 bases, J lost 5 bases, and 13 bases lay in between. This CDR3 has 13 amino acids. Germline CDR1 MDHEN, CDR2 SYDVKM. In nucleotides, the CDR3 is TGTGCCAGCGATCCCGGGCGACATCAGCCCCAGCATTTT. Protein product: CASDPGRHQPQHF.

The CDR3 protein is CASNPDQGASNTGELFF. The CDR3 DNA reads TGTGCCAGTAACCCTGACCAGGGGGCCTCGAACACCGGGGAGCTGTTTTTT. The chain joins TRBV19 to TRBJ2-2; 8 nucleotides align to TRBD1. The germline V gene encodes CDR1 LNHDA and CDR2 SQIVND (reference sequence). Trimming at V came to 7 bases and at J to 0 bases, leaving 10 bases not matched to a gene. The CDR3 consists of 17 residues.

Written as DNA, the CDR3 is TGTGCCAGCATAAGGGGGCGGAACACTGGAAACACCATATATTTT. It yields the protein CASIRGRNTGNTIYF. The chain joins TRBV6-6 to TRBJ1-3; TRBD1 matches at 7 bases. CDR3 size: 15 residues. The germline V gene encodes CDR1 MNHNY and CDR2 SVGAGI (reference sequence). Germline trimming cut 7 bases from V and 2 bases from J; bases unmatched to any gene: 8.

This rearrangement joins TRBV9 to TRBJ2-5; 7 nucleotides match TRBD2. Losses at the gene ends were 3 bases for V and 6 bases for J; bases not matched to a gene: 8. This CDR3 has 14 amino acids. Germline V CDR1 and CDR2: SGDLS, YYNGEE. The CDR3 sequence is CASSERLAGKTQYF. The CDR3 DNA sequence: TGTGCCAGCAGCGAGAGACTAGCTGGGAAGACCCAGTACTTC. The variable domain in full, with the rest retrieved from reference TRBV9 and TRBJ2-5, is DSGVTQTPKHLITATGQRVTLRCSPRSGDLSVYWYQQSLDQGLQFLIQYYNGEERAKGNILERFSAQQFPDLHSELNLSSLELGDSALYFCASSERLAGKTQYFGPGTRLLVL.

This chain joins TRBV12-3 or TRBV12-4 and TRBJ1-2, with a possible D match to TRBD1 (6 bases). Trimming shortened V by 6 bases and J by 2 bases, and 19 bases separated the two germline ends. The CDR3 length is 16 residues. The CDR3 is CASSAFMGHANYGYTF. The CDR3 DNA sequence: TGTGCCAGCAGCGCCTTTATGGGACACGCAAACTATGGCTACACCTTC.

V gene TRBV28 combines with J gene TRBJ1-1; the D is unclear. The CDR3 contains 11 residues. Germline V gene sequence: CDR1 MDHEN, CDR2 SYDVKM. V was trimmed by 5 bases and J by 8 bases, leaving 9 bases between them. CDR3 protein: CASSQIYEAFF. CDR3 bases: TGTGCCAGCAGTCAAATCTACGAAGCTTTCTTT.

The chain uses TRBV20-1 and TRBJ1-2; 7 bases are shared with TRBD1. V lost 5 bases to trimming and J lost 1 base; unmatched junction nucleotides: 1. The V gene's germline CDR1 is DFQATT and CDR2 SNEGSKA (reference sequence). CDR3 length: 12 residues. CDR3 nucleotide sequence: TGCAGTGCTCACAGGGGTAACTATGGCTACACCTTC. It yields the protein CSAHRGNYGYTF.

As DNA, the CDR3 is TGTGCCAGCAGTTTAAGGACTGGGAATTCACCCCTCCACTTT. Translating it yields CASSLRTGNSPLHF. J is TRBJ1-6 and V is TRBV12-3 or TRBV12-4, with D unresolved. The V end lost 2 bases, the J end lost 7 bases, and 9 bases lay between the germline ends. This CDR3 contains 14 residues.

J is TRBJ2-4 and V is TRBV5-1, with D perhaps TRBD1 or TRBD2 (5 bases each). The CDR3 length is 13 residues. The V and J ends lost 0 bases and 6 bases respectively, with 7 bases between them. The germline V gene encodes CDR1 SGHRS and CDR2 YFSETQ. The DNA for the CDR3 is TGCGCCAGCAGCTTGGATGGGGGAAACATTCAGTACTTC. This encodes CASSLDGGNIQYF.

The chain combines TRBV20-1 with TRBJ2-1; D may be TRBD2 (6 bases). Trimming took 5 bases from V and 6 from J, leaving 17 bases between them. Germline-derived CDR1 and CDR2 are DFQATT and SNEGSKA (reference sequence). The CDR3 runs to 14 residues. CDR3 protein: CSALPGLPLNEQFF. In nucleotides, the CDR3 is TGCAGTGCTTTGCCGGGACTTCCCCTCAATGAGCAGTTCTTC.

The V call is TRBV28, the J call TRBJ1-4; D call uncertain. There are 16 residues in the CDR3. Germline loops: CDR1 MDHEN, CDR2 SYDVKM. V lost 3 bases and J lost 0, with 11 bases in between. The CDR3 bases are TGTGCCAGCAGTTTGGTCGCCGCTGCAACTAATGAAAAACTGTTTTTT. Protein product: CASSLVAAATNEKLFF.

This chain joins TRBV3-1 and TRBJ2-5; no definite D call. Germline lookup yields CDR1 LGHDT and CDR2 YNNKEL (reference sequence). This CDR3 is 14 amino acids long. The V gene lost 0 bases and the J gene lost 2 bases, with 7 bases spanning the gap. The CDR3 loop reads CASSQDTVQETQYF. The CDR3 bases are TGTGCCAGCAGCCAAGATACAGTTCAAGAGACCCAGTACTTC.

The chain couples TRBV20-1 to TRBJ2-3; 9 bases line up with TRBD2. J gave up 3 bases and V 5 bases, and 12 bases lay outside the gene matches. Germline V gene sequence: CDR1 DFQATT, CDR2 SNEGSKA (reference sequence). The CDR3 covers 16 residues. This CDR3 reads CSAAPLQRGVTDTQYF. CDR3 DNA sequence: TGCAGTGCTGCCCCTTTGCAGCGGGGGGTTACAGATACGCAGTATTTT.

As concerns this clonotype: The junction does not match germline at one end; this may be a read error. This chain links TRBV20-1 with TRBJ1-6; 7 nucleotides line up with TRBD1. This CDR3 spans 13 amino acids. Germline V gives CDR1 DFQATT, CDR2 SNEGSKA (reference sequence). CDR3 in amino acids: CSTRDSANSPLHF. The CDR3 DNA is TGCAGTACTAGGGACAGCGCCAATTCACCCCTCCACTTT.

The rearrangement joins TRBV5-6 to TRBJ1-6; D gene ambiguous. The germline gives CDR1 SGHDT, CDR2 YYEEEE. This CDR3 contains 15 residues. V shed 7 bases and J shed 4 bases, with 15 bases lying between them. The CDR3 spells CASRPPGTYNSPLHF. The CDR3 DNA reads TGTGCCAGCCGTCCACCGGGAACATATAATTCACCCCTCCACTTT. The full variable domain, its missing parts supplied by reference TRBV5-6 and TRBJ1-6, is DAGVTQSPTHLIKTRGQQVTLRCSPKSGHDTVSWYQQALGQGPQFIFQYYEEEERQRGNFPDRFSGHQFPNYSSELNVNALLLGDSALYLCASRPPGTYNSPLHFGNGTRLTVT.

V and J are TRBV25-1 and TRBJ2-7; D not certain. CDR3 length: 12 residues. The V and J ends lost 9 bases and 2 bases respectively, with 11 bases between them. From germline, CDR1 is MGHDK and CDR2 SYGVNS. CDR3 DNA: TGTGCCAGTTCGGGCGGCCCCTACGAGCAGTACTTC. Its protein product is CASSGGPYEQYF.

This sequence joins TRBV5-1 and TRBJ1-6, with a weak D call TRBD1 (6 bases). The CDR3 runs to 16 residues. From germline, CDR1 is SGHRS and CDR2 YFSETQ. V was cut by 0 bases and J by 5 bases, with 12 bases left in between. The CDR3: CASSLGGRGNNSPLHF. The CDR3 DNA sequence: TGCGCCAGCAGCTTGGGGGGCAGGGGAAATAATTCACCCCTCCACTTT.

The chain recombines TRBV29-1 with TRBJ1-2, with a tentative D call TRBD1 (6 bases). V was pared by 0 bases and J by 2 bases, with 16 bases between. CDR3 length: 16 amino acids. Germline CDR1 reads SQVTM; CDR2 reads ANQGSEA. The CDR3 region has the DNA TGCAGCGTTGAAGATCTTCAGGGGTTCGGGAACTATGGCTACACCTTC. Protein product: CSVEDLQGFGNYGYTF.

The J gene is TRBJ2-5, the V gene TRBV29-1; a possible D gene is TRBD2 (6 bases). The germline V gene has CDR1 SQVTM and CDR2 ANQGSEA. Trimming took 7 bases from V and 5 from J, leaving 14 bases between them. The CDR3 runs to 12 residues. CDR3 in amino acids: CSADLSGETQYF. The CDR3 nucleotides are TGCAGCGCTGACCTGAGCGGGGAGACCCAGTACTTC.

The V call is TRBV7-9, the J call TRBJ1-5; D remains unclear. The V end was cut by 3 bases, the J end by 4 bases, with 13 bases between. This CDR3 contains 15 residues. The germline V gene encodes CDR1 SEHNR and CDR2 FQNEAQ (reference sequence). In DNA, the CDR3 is TGTGCCAGCAGCTTTGACGGCCCTGAGAATCAGCCCCAGCATTTT. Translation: CASSFDGPENQPQHF. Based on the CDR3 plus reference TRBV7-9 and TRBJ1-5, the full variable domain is DTGVSQNPRHKITKRGQNVTFRCDPISEHNRLYWYRQTLGQGPEFLTYFQNEAQLEKSRLLSDRFSAERPKGSFSTLEIQRTEQGDSAMYLCASSFDGPENQPQHFGDGTRLSIL.

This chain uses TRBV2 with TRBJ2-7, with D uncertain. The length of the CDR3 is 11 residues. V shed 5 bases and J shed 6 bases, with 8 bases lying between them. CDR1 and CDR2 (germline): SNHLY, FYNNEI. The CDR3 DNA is TGTGCCAGCAGTTCAGTCTCCGAGCAGTACTTC. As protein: CASSSVSEQYF.

In nucleotides, the CDR3 is TGTGCCAGCAGTACTGAACAGGGGGCTAACTATGGCTACACCTTC. Translating it yields CASSTEQGANYGYTF. The chain has TRBV2 and TRBJ1-2, with 8 bases matching TRBD1. The CDR3 contains 15 residues. Losses at the gene ends were 5 bases for V and 0 bases for J; bases not matched to a gene: 5. CDR1 and CDR2 (germline): SNHLY, FYNNEI.

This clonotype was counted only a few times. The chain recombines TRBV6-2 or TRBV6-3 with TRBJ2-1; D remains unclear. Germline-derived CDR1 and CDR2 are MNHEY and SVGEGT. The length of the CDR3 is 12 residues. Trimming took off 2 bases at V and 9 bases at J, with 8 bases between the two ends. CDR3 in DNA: TGTGCCAGCAGTTACACTGGAATTGAGCAGTTCTTC. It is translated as CASSYTGIEQFF.

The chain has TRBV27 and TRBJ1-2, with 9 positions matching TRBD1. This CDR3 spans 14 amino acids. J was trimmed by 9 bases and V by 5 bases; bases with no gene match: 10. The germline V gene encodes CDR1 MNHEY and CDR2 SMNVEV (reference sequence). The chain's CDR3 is CASSMDRGRFRYTF. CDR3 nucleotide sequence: TGTGCCAGCAGTATGGACAGGGGCAGGTTTCGCTACACCTTC.